The 3 T cell receptor gamma chains listed next were all sequenced from one sample in a study of gamma-delta chains in newborns, infants, children. TCRdb reanalysed the reads via CATT. The table lists 710 or so gamma-chain clones, approximately 35% of them singletons. Material: blood. These receptors were taken from a child who was a newborn, infant or young child, either healthy, febrile or measles-vaccinated (not recorded which).

This rearrangement joins TRGV4 to TRGJ1 or TRGJ2. The J gene, absent from TCRdb, was called here by matching the DNA to germline. The V segment lost 4 bases and the J segment 2 bases; nucleotides outside the gene matches: 8. The V gene's germline CDR1 is EGSTGY and CDR2 YDSYTSSV. The CDR3 is made up of 14 amino acids. CDR3 protein: CATWEQRYYYKKLF. The CDR3, as DNA: TGTGCCACCTGGGAGCAACGATATTATTATAAGAAACTCTTT.

No J gene was called, and the V gene is TRGV9. CDR1 and CDR2 (germline): GITISATS, ISYDGTV (reference sequence). The CDR3 contains 17 residues. The CDR3 sequence is CALWEVHGGVGKKIKVF. The DNA of the CDR3 is TGTGCCTTGTGGGAGGTGCATGGAGGGGTGGGCAAAAAAATAAAGGTCTTT.

In this sample, this clone turned up a few times. Other DNA sequences within the sample encode an identical CDR3. This chain uses TRGV9 with TRGJP. The J gene was missing in TCRdb and was found by matching the end of the DNA to germline. The V gene end was trimmed by 0 bases and the J gene end by 7 bases; junction bases not matched to a gene: 3. The CDR3 has 16 amino acids. CDR1 is GITISATS and CDR2 is ISYDGTV in the germline V gene (reference sequence). This chain's CDR3 is CALWEVSELGKKIKVF. The CDR3 DNA follows: TGTGCCTTGTGGGAGGTGAGCGAGTTGGGCAAAAAAATCAAGGTATTT.